This T cell receptor beta chain was captured by sequencing in a study of cytomegalovirus exposure and HLA in healthy donors. Study observations and caveats: Productive rates of about 90% or about 30% were seen for most TCR beta V segments in an earlier analysis. Later analysis associated a missense DCLRE1C variant with TCR beta V- and J-gene trimming. Researchers left out some V segments, among them TRBV6-2 and TRBV6-3, as indistinguishable.

Germline V gene data show CDR1 as KGHSY and CDR2 as FQNENV. The V end lost 0 bases, the J end lost 4 bases, and 9 bases lay between the germline ends. This CDR3 has 14 amino acids. With regard to this clone: Its antigen is as yet unknown.

The PCR used 60 Vbeta and 13 Jbeta primers. Only in-frame clones appear in the TCRdb table, and some are missing; sequencing was by immunoSEQ multiplex PCR. The sample shows tens of thousands of clones, 65% to 90% of them seen only once. The TCR sequence derives from a woman aged 18-30 years in good health and CMV-seronegative. The V call is TRBV16, the J call TRBJ2-5; TRBD2 might be the D (5 bases). The sequenced sample was PBMCs. CDR3 DNA sequence: TGTGCCAGCAGCCAATCTTATCGGGGAGAGACCCAGTACTTC. This sequence encodes CASSQSYRGETQYF.